These T cell receptor beta chains were read from a single sample in a study of cytomegalovirus exposure and HLA in healthy donors. Assay used: immunoSEQ multiplex PCR; TCRdb lists only in-frame clones, some missing. The table has 80,000 to 100,000 clones, roughly nine tenths seen once; the top ten hold roughly 3.7%. Sequencing was carried out using PBMCs. These receptors originate from a young woman in good health and CMV-seronegative. The CDR3 runs from the conserved cysteine through the conserved F or W. The D gene is left open where the match is weak. Part of the rows lack a size; the others show once, few, many or a class for expanded clones.

j_call clone_size d_call v_call cdr3_aa cdr3_nt
TRBJ1-2 . TRBD1 TRBV7-2 CASSLELTRQGRGYTF TGTGCCAGCAGCCTAGAGCTTACTAGACAGGGACGTGGCTACACCTTC
TRBJ1-1 . TRBD1 TRBV28 CASSGQGRAEAFF TGTGCCAGCAGTGGACAGGGGCGAGCTGAAGCTTTCTTT
TRBJ1-3 . . TRBV27 CASRPTDAGNTIYF TGTGCCAGCAGACCGACAGACGCCGGAAACACCATATATTTT
TRBJ1-4 . . TRBV15 CATSNPGEQGFEKLFF TGTGCCACCAGCAACCCAGGGGAGCAGGGGTTTGAAAAACTGTTTTTT
TRBJ2-3 . . TRBV29-1 CSVVLTGSRTDTQYF TGCAGCGTTGTGCTTACAGGGTCACGCACAGATACGCAGTATTTT
TRBJ2-4 few TRBD2 TRBV7-2 CASSPAGGLKNIQYF TGTGCCAGCAGCCCAGCGGGAGGGCTCAAAAACATTCAGTACTTC
TRBJ2-1 . . TRBV5-4 CASSLGQGNNEQFF TGTGCCAGCAGCTTAGGGCAGGGAAACAATGAGCAGTTCTTC
TRBJ1-1 . TRBD1 TRBV19 CASSIRDRAPEAFF TGTGCCAGTAGTATTCGGGACAGGGCCCCTGAAGCTTTCTTT
TRBJ2-3 . . TRBV5-6 CASSLNPGGIADTQYF TGTGCCAGCAGCCTGAATCCGGGGGGCATAGCAGATACGCAGTATTTT
TRBJ1-2 . . TRBV7-2 CASSSRGLNYGYTF TGTGCCAGCAGCTCGCGGGGGCTAAACTATGGCTACACCTTC
TRBJ2-7 . TRBD2 TRBV27 CASSSQRGKQYF TGTGCCAGCAGTTCGCAGCGGGGGAAGCAGTACTTC
TRBJ2-2 . . TRBV15 CATSRDPGAGELFF TGTGCCACCAGCAGGGACCCGGGGGCCGGGGAGCTGTTTTTT
TRBJ1-2 . TRBD1 TRBV5-1 CASSLVPGGDGYTF TGCGCCAGCAGCTTGGTTCCAGGGGGAGATGGCTACACCTTC
TRBJ1-4 . . TRBV7-3 CASSYGLNEKLFF TGTGCCAGCAGCTACGGTCTTAATGAAAAACTGTTTTTT
TRBJ2-7 . TRBD2 TRBV6-5 CASSPTTSGGNEQYF TGTGCCAGCAGCCCTACTACTAGCGGGGGGAACGAGCAGTACTTC
TRBJ1-3 . . TRBV5-5 CASSFDPPAGASGNTIYF TGTGCCAGCAGCTTTGACCCCCCCGCGGGGGCTAGTGGAAACACCATATATTTT
TRBJ2-2 . . TRBV27 CASSLRLAGELFF TGTGCCAGCAGTTTAAGACTAGCCGGGGAGCTGTTTTTT
TRBJ2-7 . TRBD1 TRBV29-1 CSVELGQDSYEQYF TGCAGCGTTGAATTGGGACAGGACTCCTACGAGCAGTACTTC
TRBJ1-1 . TRBD1 TRBV7-2 CASSQNRGRAFF TGTGCCAGCAGTCAAAACAGGGGGCGAGCTTTCTTT
TRBJ1-2 . . TRBV5-6 CASSFGTSGRTYGYTF TGTGCCAGCAGCTTCGGGACCTCCGGGAGAACCTATGGCTACACCTTC
TRBJ1-1 . . TRBV4-2 CASSQDLLTGGEAFF TGTGCCAGCAGCCAAGATCTCCTCACGGGGGGTGAAGCTTTCTTT
TRBJ2-1 . TRBD1 TRBV5-1 CASSLAGQGRGSGEQFF TGCGCCAGCAGCTTGGCGGGACAGGGGAGGGGGTCAGGTGAGCAGTTCTTC
TRBJ2-7 . . TRBV7-2 CASSLEREEKQYF TGTGCCAGCAGCCTTGAAAGAGAAGAGAAGCAGTACTTC
TRBJ2-2 . . TRBV6-5 CASSQSTGNTGELFF TGTGCCAGCAGTCAATCCACGGGGAACACCGGGGAGCTGTTTTTT
TRBJ1-2 . TRBD1 TRBV27 CASSALHSDRGGIGYTF TGTGCCAGCAGTGCCCTCCATAGTGACAGGGGGGGAATAGGCTACACCTTC
TRBJ1-2 . TRBD1 TRBV6-1 CASSEAGTDHRF TGTGCCAGCAGTGAAGCTGGGACAGACCACCGCTTC
TRBJ1-2 . . TRBV4-1 CASSRETALNYGYTF TGCGCCAGCAGCCGCGAGACAGCCCTTAACTATGGCTACACCTTC
TRBJ2-7 . . TRBV15 CATSRDPGTYEQYF TGTGCCACCAGCAGAGATCCAGGGACCTACGAGCAGTACTTC
TRBJ1-1 . . TRBV9 CASSVDNGATEAFF TGTGCCAGCAGCGTAGATAATGGGGCCACTGAAGCTTTCTTT
TRBJ2-2 . TRBD1 TRBV5-4 CASSSDRGRTGELFF TGTGCCAGCAGCTCGGACAGGGGGCGGACCGGGGAGCTGTTTTTT
TRBJ2-5 . . TRBV19 CASSMGEGFVKETQYF TGTGCCAGTAGTATGGGCGAGGGTTTCGTCAAAGAGACCCAGTACTTC
TRBJ1-1 . . TRBV10-2 CASSERAEAFF TGCGCCAGCAGTGAGCGCGCTGAAGCTTTCTTT
TRBJ2-2 . . TRBV12-5 CASGPPSKGNTGELFF TGTGCTAGTGGCCCTCCTAGTAAAGGGAACACCGGGGAGCTGTTTTTT
TRBJ1-2 . . TRBV6-1 CASTLGAYYGYTF TGTGCCAGCACTCTAGGGGCTTACTATGGCTACACCTTC
TRBJ2-7 once . TRBV7-7 CASSPRGGPSYEQYF TGTGCCAGCAGCCCGAGGGGGGGCCCCTCCTACGAGCAGTACTTC
TRBJ1-3 . TRBD1 TRBV9 CASSNWTGKGNTIYF TGTGCCAGCAGCAACTGGACAGGGAAAGGAAACACCATATATTTT